This T cell receptor beta chain appears in the sequencing data of a study of T cell changes during pregnancy in multiple sclerosis. This clone is a singleton in its sample. Sequencing was performed with immunoSEQ multiplex PCR; in TCRdb, only in-frame clones are kept and a portion is missing. The sample includes about 40,000 clones, roughly 88% of them seen just once. This CDR3 region has 16 residues. Germline V gene lookup returns CDR1 SGHNT and CDR2 YENEEA. V was trimmed by 5 bases and J by 2 bases, leaving 15 bases between them. The input for sequencing was CD8+ T cells from peripheral blood mononuclear cells, taken in the first trimester of pregnancy. The rearrangement uses TRBV11-3 and TRBJ1-4; possible D gene TRBD1, 5 bases. This receptor was taken from a female donor with multiple sclerosis, enrolled in a pregnancy study. In DNA form, the CDR3 reads TGTGCCAGCAGCGCCGTTCCCAGGGATACTAATGAAAAACTGTTTTTT. Translation gives CASSAVPRDTNEKLFF.